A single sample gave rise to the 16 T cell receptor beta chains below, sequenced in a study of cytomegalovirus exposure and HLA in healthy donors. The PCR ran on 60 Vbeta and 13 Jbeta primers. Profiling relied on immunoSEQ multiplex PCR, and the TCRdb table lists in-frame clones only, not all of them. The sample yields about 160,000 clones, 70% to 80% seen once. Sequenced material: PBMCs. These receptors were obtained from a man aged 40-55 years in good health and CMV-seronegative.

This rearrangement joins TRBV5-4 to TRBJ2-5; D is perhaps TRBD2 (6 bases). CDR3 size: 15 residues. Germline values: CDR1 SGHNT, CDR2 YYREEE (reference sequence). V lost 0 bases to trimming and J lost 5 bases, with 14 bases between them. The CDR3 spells CASSLVGVEGETQYF. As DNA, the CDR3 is TGTGCCAGCAGCTTGGTGGGGGTGGAGGGGGAGACCCAGTACTTC.

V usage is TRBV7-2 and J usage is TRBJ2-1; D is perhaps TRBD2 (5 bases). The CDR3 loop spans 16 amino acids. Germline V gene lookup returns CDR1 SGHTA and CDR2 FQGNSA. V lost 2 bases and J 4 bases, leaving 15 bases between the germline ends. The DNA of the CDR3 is TGTGCCAGCAGCTTAAGCCCCTTACTAGTGTACAATGAGCAGTTCTTC. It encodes CASSLSPLLVYNEQFF.

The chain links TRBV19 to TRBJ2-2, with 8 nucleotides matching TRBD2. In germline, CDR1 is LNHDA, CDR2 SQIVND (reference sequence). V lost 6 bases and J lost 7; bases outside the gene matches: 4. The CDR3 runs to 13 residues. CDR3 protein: CASRSGSNGELFF. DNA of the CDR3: TGTGCCAGTAGGAGCGGGAGTAACGGGGAGCTGTTTTTT.

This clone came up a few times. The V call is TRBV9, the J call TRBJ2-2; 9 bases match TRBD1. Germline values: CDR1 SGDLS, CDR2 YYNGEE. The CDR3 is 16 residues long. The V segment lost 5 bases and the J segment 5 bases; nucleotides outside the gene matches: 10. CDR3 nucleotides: TGTGCCAGCAGTCTCGGTAGACAGGGGGAGACCGGGGAGCTGTTTTTT. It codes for CASSLGRQGETGELFF.

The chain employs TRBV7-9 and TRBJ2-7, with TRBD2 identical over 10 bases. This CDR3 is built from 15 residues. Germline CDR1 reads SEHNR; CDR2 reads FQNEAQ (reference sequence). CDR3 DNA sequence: TGTTCCAGCAGCTCTCTAGCGGGAGAGCCCTACGAGCAGTACGTC. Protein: CSSSSLAGEPYEQYV.

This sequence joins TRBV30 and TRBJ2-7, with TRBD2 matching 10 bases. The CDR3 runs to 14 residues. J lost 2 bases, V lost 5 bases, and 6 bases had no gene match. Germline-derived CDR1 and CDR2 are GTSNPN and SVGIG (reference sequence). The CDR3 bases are TGTGCCTGGGCTAGCGGGAGCGGGACCTACGAGCAGTACTTC. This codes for CAWASGSGTYEQYF.

CDR3: CASSRGETYEQYV. CDR3 DNA: TGTGCCAGCAGCCGGGGGGAAACCTACGAGCAGTACGTC. The chain employs TRBV6-5 and TRBJ2-7, with 7 bases aligning to TRBD2. The CDR3 totals 13 residues. Germline CDR1 is MNHEY and CDR2 is SVGAGI. J gave up 2 bases and V 6 bases, and 4 bases lay outside the gene matches.

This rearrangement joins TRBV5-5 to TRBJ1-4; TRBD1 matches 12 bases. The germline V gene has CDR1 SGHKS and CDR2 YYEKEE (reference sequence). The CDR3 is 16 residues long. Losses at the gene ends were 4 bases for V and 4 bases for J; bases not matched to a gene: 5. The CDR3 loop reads CASSAGQGAGNEKLFF. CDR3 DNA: TGTGCCAGCAGCGCGGGACAGGGGGCCGGTAATGAAAAACTGTTTTTT.

The CDR3 DNA sequence: TGTGCCAGCAGCTTGGGGACTAGCGCCGGGGAGCTGTTTTTT. Translation: CASSLGTSAGELFF. J is TRBJ2-2 and V is TRBV7-2; 10 nucleotides line up with TRBD2. CDR1 and CDR2 (germline): SGHTA, FQGNSA. Germline trimming cut 3 bases from V and 6 bases from J; bases unmatched to any gene: 1. This CDR3 comprises 14 residues.

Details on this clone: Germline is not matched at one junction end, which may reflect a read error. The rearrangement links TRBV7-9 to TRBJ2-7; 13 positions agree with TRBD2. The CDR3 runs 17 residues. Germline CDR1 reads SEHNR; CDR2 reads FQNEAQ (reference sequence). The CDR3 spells CSSSLDGLAGASYEQYF. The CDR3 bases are TGTTCCAGCAGCTTAGATGGACTAGCGGGGGCCTCCTACGAGCAGTACTTC. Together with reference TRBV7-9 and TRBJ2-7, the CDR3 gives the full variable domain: DTGVSQNPRHKITKRGQNVTFRCDPISEHNRLYWYRQTLGQGPEFLTYFQNEAQLEKSRLLSDRFSAERPKGSFSTLEIQRTEQGDSAMYLCSSSLDGLAGASYEQYFGPGTRLTVT.

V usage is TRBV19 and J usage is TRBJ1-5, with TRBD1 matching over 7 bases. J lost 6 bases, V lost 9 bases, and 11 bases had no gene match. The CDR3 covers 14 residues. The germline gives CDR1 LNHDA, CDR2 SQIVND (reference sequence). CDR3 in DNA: TGTGCCAGCTCGGGCAGGGGGAATGGTCAGCCCCAGCATTTT. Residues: CASSGRGNGQPQHF.

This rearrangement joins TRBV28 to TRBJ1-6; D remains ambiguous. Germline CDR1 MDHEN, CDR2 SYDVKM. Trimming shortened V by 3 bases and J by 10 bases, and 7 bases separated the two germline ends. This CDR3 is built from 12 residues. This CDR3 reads CASSFGVSPLHF. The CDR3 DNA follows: TGTGCCAGCAGTTTCGGGGTCTCACCCCTCCACTTT.

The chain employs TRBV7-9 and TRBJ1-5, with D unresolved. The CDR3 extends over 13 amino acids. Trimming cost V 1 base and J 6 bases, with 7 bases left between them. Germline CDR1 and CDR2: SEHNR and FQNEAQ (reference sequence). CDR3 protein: CASSLGEGQPQHF. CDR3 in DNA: TGTGCCAGCAGCTTAGGGGAGGGTCAGCCCCAGCATTTT.

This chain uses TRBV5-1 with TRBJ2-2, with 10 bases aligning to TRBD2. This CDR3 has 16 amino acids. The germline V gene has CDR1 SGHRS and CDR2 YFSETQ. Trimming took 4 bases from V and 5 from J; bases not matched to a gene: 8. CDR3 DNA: TGCGCCAGCAGCCCCGGGGTAGCGGGAGGAACCGGGGAGCTGTTTTTT. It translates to CASSPGVAGGTGELFF.

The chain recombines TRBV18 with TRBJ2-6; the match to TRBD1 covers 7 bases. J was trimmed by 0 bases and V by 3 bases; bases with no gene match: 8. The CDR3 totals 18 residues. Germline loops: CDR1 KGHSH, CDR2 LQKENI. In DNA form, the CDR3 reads TGTGCCAGCTCACCTAATGACAGGGATCCCTCTGGGGCCAACGTCCTGACTTTC. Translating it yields CASSPNDRDPSGANVLTF.

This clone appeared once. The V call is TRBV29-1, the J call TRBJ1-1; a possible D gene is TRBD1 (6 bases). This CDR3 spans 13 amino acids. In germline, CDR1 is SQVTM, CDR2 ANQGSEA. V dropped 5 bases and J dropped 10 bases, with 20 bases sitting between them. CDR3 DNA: TGCAGCGTTCATGGGGGCTACTTCGGCGCAGCTTTCTTT. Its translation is CSVHGGYFGAAFF. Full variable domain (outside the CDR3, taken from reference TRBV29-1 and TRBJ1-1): SAVISQKPSRDICQRGTSLTIQCQVDSQVTMMFWYRQQPGQSLTLIATANQGSEATYESGFVIDKFPISRPNLTFSTLTVSNMSPEDSSIYLCSVHGGYFGAAFFGQGTRLTVV.